These 5 T cell receptor beta chains were sequenced from one sample in a study of metastatic and nonmetastatic thyroid tumors. Prior to thyroid surgery, none of the patients had received any treatment. TCRdb re-analyzed the PCR reads using MiXCR. The sample holds about 89,000 clones; around 12% are singletons and the top ten take roughly 9.1%. Sequencing was done on a sample of tumor tissue. The receptors derive from a female donor with papillary thyroid cancer or a benign thyroid nodule (not recorded which). Some clones in this sample may be carry-over from other donors' samples.

Worth noting for this clone: This could be a read error, since a much larger clone is one nucleotide away. The J gene is TRBJ2-5, the V gene TRBV7-9, with D perhaps TRBD2 (6 bases). The V and J ends lost 2 bases and 2 bases respectively, with 15 bases between them. CDR1 and CDR2 (germline): SEHNR, FQNEAQ (reference sequence). The CDR3 contains 16 residues. The CDR3 spells CASSLLCSGRQETQYF. The DNA for the CDR3 is TGTGCCAGCAGCTTACTGTGCTCTGGGAGGCAAGAGACCCAGTACTTC.

This clone has ten or more counts. This sequence joins TRBV12-3 or TRBV12-4 and TRBJ2-2, with a possible D match to TRBD2 (6 bases). Trimming took off 6 bases at V and 3 bases at J, with 14 bases between the two ends. The CDR3 is 15 amino acids. CDR3 sequence (DNA): TGTGCCAGCAGACCCTCGGGCGGGGACACCGGGGAGCTGTTTTTT. Protein sequence: CASRPSGGDTGELFF.

The CDR3 DNA follows: TGTGCCAGTAGTGGCAGGTACGGGAACACTGAAGCTTTCTTT. This encodes CASSGRYGNTEAFF. The chain couples TRBV19 to TRBJ1-1; D is undetermined. Germline-derived CDR1 and CDR2 are LNHDA and SQIVND (reference sequence). Trimming took off 5 bases at V and 1 base at J, with 11 bases between the two ends. CDR3 size: 14 residues.

Many counts were recorded for this clone. The sample has other DNA sequences that encode this CDR3 too. This sequence joins TRBV19 and TRBJ2-5; the D gene could be TRBD1 or TRBD2 (6 bases each). Germline CDR1 is LNHDA and CDR2 is SQIVND (reference sequence). With 7 bases removed from V and 3 bases from J, the gap between germline ends came to 12 bases. The length of the CDR3 is 13 residues. The CDR3 reads CASNLGGKETQYF. CDR3 nucleotide sequence: TGTGCCAGTAATCTAGGGGGGAAAGAGACCCAGTACTTC.

This clone was observed at least ten times. J is TRBJ2-6 and V is TRBV5-6; D is possibly TRBD1 (5 bases). This CDR3 has 16 amino acids. Germline CDR1 reads SGHDT; CDR2 reads YYEEEE. Deletions cut 3 bases from V and 0 bases from J, with 10 bases between. CDR3 nucleotide sequence: TGTGCCAGCAGCTCGTTGACAGTCTCTGGGGCCAACGTCCTGACTTTC. It codes for CASSSLTVSGANVLTF.